This TCR beta chain emerged from a study of cytomegalovirus exposure and HLA in healthy donors. Both 60 Vbeta primers and 13 Jbeta primers went into the PCR. TCRdb's table, derived via immunoSEQ multiplex PCR, lists solely in-frame clones and lacks some. The sample has over 150,000 clones; 82% are singletons. A word on this clone: Its antigen is unknown.

Germline CDR1 is MGHRA and CDR2 is YSYEKL. V was clipped by 2 bases and J by 7 bases, with 8 bases between them. CDR3 length equals 13 residues. Study findings and constraints: Diagnosis of cytomegalovirus status made by the classifier reportedly showed high specificity and sensitivity. Later analysis suggested links between common viral pathogens and several top significant clusters. Productive rates of about 87% or about 30% were seen for most TCR beta V segments in an earlier analysis.

The chain couples TRBV4-1 to TRBJ1-4, with TRBD1 as a possible D gene (6 bases). The source of this sequence is a boy between 2 and 15 years old in good health and CMV-seronegative. Sequenced: PBMCs. The chain's CDR3 is CASSQTDSEKLFF. The CDR3 bases are TGCGCCAGCAGCCAAACGGACAGTGAAAAACTGTTTTTT.